Each of the 3 T cell receptor beta chains below was sequenced from the same sample in a study of somatic mutations in cytotoxic T cells in rheumatoid arthritis. Profiled with immunoSEQ multiplex PCR; TCRdb holds only in-frame clones, not every one. The table has about 25,000 clones, just under 75% seen once. Input material: CD8+ T cells sorted from blood. The receptor set was obtained from a young woman in good health.

V is TRBV19 and J is TRBJ2-1, with 8 bases aligning to TRBD2. Germline-derived CDR1 and CDR2 are LNHDA and SQIVND (reference sequence). V shed 3 bases and J 4 bases; nucleotides not matched to a gene: 5. The CDR3 runs to 15 residues. The CDR3 here is CASSIIAGPYNEQFF. In DNA, the CDR3 is TGTGCCAGTAGTATTATAGCGGGACCATACAATGAGCAGTTCTTC.

This clone occurred a few times. The rearrangement links TRBV28 to TRBJ1-1, with a weak D call TRBD1 (6 bases). In germline, CDR1 is MDHEN, CDR2 SYDVKM. The CDR3 contains 13 residues. Trimming took off 10 bases at V and 0 bases at J, with 12 bases between the two ends. This CDR3 is CATKDSLNTEAFF. Here the CDR3 DNA reads TGTGCCACCAAGGACAGTCTGAACACTGAAGCTTTCTTT.

The CDR3 region has the DNA TGTGCCAGCAGCTTCCGATACAATGAGCAGTTCTTC. Its protein product is CASSFRYNEQFF. This rearrangement joins TRBV7-9 to TRBJ2-1, with no clear D. CDR3 size: 12 residues. Trimming cost V 3 bases and J 4 bases, with 4 bases left between them. The germline V gene has CDR1 SEHNR and CDR2 FQNEAQ (reference sequence).